The 22 T cell receptor beta chains in this list originate from one sample, sequenced in a study of lymphopenia after photon versus proton radiotherapy. Data came from immunoSEQ multiplex PCR; TCRdb stores just in-frame clones and leaves some out. The table includes 45,000 to 65,000 clones, 65% to 85% detected once. Sequenced here: peripheral blood, sampled from a patient treated with photon-based radiotherapy. The receptors shown here come from a man aged 50 to 60 with gastric cancer.

The V gene is TRBV5-8, the J gene TRBJ1-6; 9 nucleotides align to TRBD1. The CDR3 contains 16 residues. V lost 9 bases and J lost 1; bases outside the gene matches: 8. CDR1 is SGHTS and CDR2 is YDEGEE in the germline V gene. CDR3 sequence reads: CATWSGQGSYNSPLHF. The CDR3 region has the DNA TGTGCCACCTGGTCGGGACAGGGATCCTATAATTCACCCCTCCACTTT.

The rearrangement links TRBV19 to TRBJ1-1; TRBD1 is a possible D gene (6 bases). V shed 0 bases and J shed 5 bases, with 13 bases lying between them. This CDR3 spans 15 amino acids. Germline values: CDR1 LNHDA, CDR2 SQIVND (reference sequence). The CDR3 protein is CASSIEGTPRTEAFF. The CDR3 DNA is TGTGCCAGTAGTATAGAAGGGACACCGAGGACTGAAGCTTTCTTT.

The chain links TRBV19 to TRBJ2-2, with TRBD2 as a possible D gene (5 bases). Per germline, CDR1 LNHDA and CDR2 SQIVND (reference sequence). Trimming pared 7 bases from V and 4 bases from J, leaving 10 bases between. The CDR3 spans 13 residues. The CDR3 DNA reads as TGTGCCAGTAATGAGGGCGGCACCGGGGAGCTGTTTTTT. Protein: CASNEGGTGELFF.

CDR3 in DNA: TGTGCCAGCAGCTACGACTACACAGATACGCAGTATTTT. Residues: CASSYDYTDTQYF. The J gene is TRBJ2-3, the V gene TRBV7-3, with D perhaps matching TRBD2 (5 bases). Trimming cost V 4 bases and J 2 bases, with 7 bases left between them. The germline V gene encodes CDR1 SGHTA and CDR2 FQGTGA. The CDR3 is made up of 13 amino acids.

V gene TRBV7-8 combines with J gene TRBJ2-3; 12 nucleotides line up with TRBD2. Germline values: CDR1 SGHVS, CDR2 FQNEAQ. The CDR3 spans 16 residues. Trimming removed 4 bases from V and 0 bases from J; junction bases left unmatched: 2. DNA of the CDR3: TGTGCCAGCAGCTCGGGACTAGCGGGTAGCACAGATACGCAGTATTTT. Its protein is CASSSGLAGSTDTQYF.

The rearrangement joins TRBV13 to TRBJ2-1, with D unresolved. V was trimmed by 2 bases and J by 4 bases, leaving 6 bases between them. Germline V CDR1 and CDR2: PRHDT, FYEKMQ (reference sequence). The CDR3 runs 13 residues. As DNA, the CDR3 is TGTGCCAGCAGCTTAAAGTTTTACAATGAGCAGTTCTTC. Protein: CASSLKFYNEQFF.

The rearrangement joins TRBV7-9 to TRBJ2-7; 9 nucleotides align to TRBD2. V lost 3 bases and J lost 3; bases outside the gene matches: 3. The CDR3 is 14 residues long. The germline V gene encodes CDR1 SEHNR and CDR2 FQNEAQ (reference sequence). Here the CDR3 DNA reads TGTGCCAGCAGCTTCACTAGCGGGTACTACGAGCAGTACTTC. Amino acid sequence: CASSFTSGYYEQYF.

The chain recombines TRBV7-8 with TRBJ1-5, with TRBD1 identical over 7 bases. Unmatched junction bases numbered 4, after V lost 5 bases and J lost 0 bases. This CDR3 region has 15 residues. Per the germline V gene, CDR1 is SGHVS and CDR2 is FQNEAQ. CDR3 bases: TGTGCCAGCAGCCCCGACAGGGTTAGCAATCAGCCCCAGCATTTT. It translates to CASSPDRVSNQPQHF.

The V call is TRBV11-3, the J call TRBJ2-3; D is unclear. The V end lost 6 bases, the J end lost 4 bases, and 14 bases lay between the germline ends. The germline gives CDR1 SGHNT, CDR2 YENEEA. The CDR3 runs to 14 residues. CDR3 DNA sequence: TGTGCCAGCAGTGCCGACGGAGAGGCAGATACGCAGTATTTT. This sequence encodes CASSADGEADTQYF.

On this clone itself: Within the sample, other DNA sequences also encode this same CDR3. The chain combines TRBV19 with TRBJ2-2; TRBD1 is a possible D gene (6 bases). The CDR3 consists of 15 residues. Germline V gives CDR1 LNHDA, CDR2 SQIVND (reference sequence). Trimming cost V 7 bases and J 0 bases, with 12 bases left between them. For the CDR3, the DNA is TGTGCCAGTACTAGGGGGACCGCGAACACCGGGGAGCTGTTTTTT. This gives the protein CASTRGTANTGELFF.

The chain uses TRBV2 and TRBJ2-3; 11 nucleotides match TRBD2. This CDR3 is built from 17 residues. Losses at the gene ends were 5 bases for V and 10 bases for J; bases not matched to a gene: 17. CDR1 and CDR2 (germline): SNHLY, FYNNEI. The CDR3 loop reads CASSLSPGNIAGGAQYF. Written as DNA, the CDR3 is TGTGCCAGCAGTCTCTCACCAGGGAACATAGCGGGAGGGGCGCAGTATTTT.

The rearrangement joins TRBV19 to TRBJ2-7, with 9 bases fitting TRBD2. From germline, CDR1 is LNHDA and CDR2 SQIVND (reference sequence). The CDR3 covers 15 residues. The J segment lost 3 bases and the V segment lost 3 bases, leaving 6 bases of the junction unmatched. The CDR3 region is CASSMGSGSVYEQYF. The CDR3 DNA sequence: TGTGCCAGTAGTATGGGTAGCGGGAGCGTCTACGAGCAGTACTTC.

This clone was found once. The chain couples TRBV6-1 to TRBJ2-1, with 8 bases identical to TRBD2. The length of the CDR3 is 16 residues. Trimming at V came to 4 bases and at J to 0 bases, leaving 5 bases not matched to a gene. CDR1 MNHNS and CDR2 SASEGT come from the germline V gene. The CDR3 here is CASSVVAGSSYNEQFF. The CDR3 nucleotides are TGTGCCAGCAGTGTCGTAGCGGGAAGCTCCTACAATGAGCAGTTCTTC.

The rearrangement joins TRBV30 to TRBJ1-1; weak D call: TRBD1 (5 bases). This CDR3 comprises 13 residues. Germline V gene lookup returns CDR1 GTSNPN and CDR2 SVGIG (reference sequence). Trimming took 4 bases from V and 0 from J, leaving 9 bases between them. Here the CDR3 DNA reads TGTGCCTGGAAGGGGAAGTTGAACACTGAAGCTTTCTTT. As protein: CAWKGKLNTEAFF.

J is TRBJ1-1 and V is TRBV6-1; D perhaps matches TRBD1 (6 bases). CDR3 length: 13 residues. Deletions cut 6 bases from V and 0 bases from J, with 8 bases between. Germline CDR1 MNHNS, CDR2 SASEGT. This chain's CDR3 is CASRGQLNTEAFF. CDR3 in DNA: TGTGCCAGCAGGGGACAATTGAACACTGAAGCTTTCTTT.

Notes on this clone: Other DNA sequences in this sample translate to the same CDR3. This chain uses TRBV18 with TRBJ1-5, with 9 bases that match TRBD1. The CDR3 length is 15 residues. Germline V gives CDR1 KGHSH, CDR2 LQKENI. After removal of 3 bases from V and 4 bases from J, the junction contained 4 bases not matched to a gene. The CDR3 region has the DNA TGTGCCAGCTCACCGGACAGGGGTGGGAATCAGCCCCAGCATTTT. Its translation is CASSPDRGGNQPQHF.

The rearrangement uses TRBV27 and TRBJ1-5; no clear D gene. The CDR3 consists of 18 residues. The V gene lost 6 bases and the J gene lost 4 bases, with 25 bases spanning the gap. Germline V gene sequence: CDR1 MNHEY, CDR2 SMNVEV (reference sequence). Here the CDR3 DNA reads TGTGCCAGCAGGCCGAACTACAGAGCCCGCCAGCTTAATCAGCCCCAGCATTTT. Translating it yields CASRPNYRARQLNQPQHF.

V and J are TRBV7-2 and TRBJ2-7; D may be TRBD1 or TRBD2 (5 bases each). V was shortened by 2 bases and J by 0 bases, with 11 bases between the two germline ends. The CDR3 length is 15 residues. Germline V CDR1 and CDR2: SGHTA, FQGNSA. The CDR3 bases are TGTGCCAGCAGCTTAATGGGGACGGCCTCCTACGAGCAGTACTTC. Protein product: CASSLMGTASYEQYF.

V gene TRBV9 combines with J gene TRBJ1-1, with no clear D. The germline V gene has CDR1 SGDLS and CDR2 YYNGEE. The CDR3 has 13 residues. The germline V and J ends were trimmed by 1 base and 1 base, with 5 bases remaining between them. The CDR3 is CASSVSGNTEAFF. The CDR3 region has the DNA TGTGCCAGCAGCGTAAGCGGGAACACTGAAGCTTTCTTT.

The rearrangement links TRBV2 to TRBJ1-2; D is possibly TRBD1 (5 bases). Germline CDR1 SNHLY, CDR2 FYNNEI. This CDR3 region has 14 residues. Trimming removed 4 bases at V and 6 bases at J, with 15 bases between. CDR3 in DNA: TGTGCCAGCAGTGCCGAGGCAGGGAGCCATGGCTACACCTTC. Translating it yields CASSAEAGSHGYTF. The variable domain in full, completed from reference TRBV2 and TRBJ1-2, reads EPEVTQTPSHQVTQMGQEVILRCVPISNHLYFYWYRQILGQKVEFLVSFYNNEISEKSEIFDDQFSVERPDGSNFTLKIRSTKLEDSAMYFCASSAEAGSHGYTFGSGTRLTVV.

This chain links TRBV10-2 with TRBJ1-5, with 10 bases lining up with TRBD1. Germline CDR1 WSHSY, CDR2 SAAADI. CDR3 length equals 14 residues. Germline trimming cut 6 bases from V and 5 bases from J; bases unmatched to any gene: 4. The CDR3 region has the DNA TGCGCCAGCAGCATGACAGGGGGCGATCAGCCCCAGCATTTT. Translation: CASSMTGGDQPQHF.

This clone was seen more than once but under ten times. The J gene is TRBJ2-3, the V gene TRBV7-6, with D possibly TRBD2 on 6 matching bases. CDR1 and CDR2 (germline): SGHVS, FNYEAQ. Trimming took off 5 bases at V and 4 bases at J, with 13 bases between the two ends. CDR3 size: 14 residues. For the CDR3, the DNA is TGTGCCAGCAGCCCGGGGGAAGTCCCAGATACGCAGTATTTT. Residues: CASSPGEVPDTQYF.